This T cell receptor beta chain was retrieved from a study of shared T cell receptors in the human thymus (dated by TCRdb to about 2021). For context, the study as a whole: The study examined how self-reactive, shared T-cell receptor alpha chains are generated in the human thymus.

The CDR1 and CDR2 encoded by the germline V gene (reference sequence) are MNHEY and SMNVEV. From the cysteine through the phenylalanine, the CDR3 covers 17 amino acids. Of the read, only the CDR3 DNA is kept; its 51 bases are in frame from base 1. The germline ends are 21 bases apart after V is trimmed by 3 bases and J by 4 bases. Details on this clone: Its antigen is still unknown. Base qualities are missing; no much larger clone stands one base away.

The library was prepared using the immunoSEQ multiplex PCR assay. In its TCRdb copy, this immuneACCESS table keeps in-frame sequences only and misses some clones. Where compared with another copy, unresolved V genes explain less than half of these, and the others have no known cause. The sample has hundreds of thousands of clones on record, more than 75% of them singletons. In total, the top ten clones hold 0.0094% of the sample. These data also formed part of another study, on human thymus T cells. From the second report: The donors were immunologically healthy infants in Finland who had open corrective cardiac surgery for congenital heart defects. Thymus tissue was collected as surgical resects that were removed during corrective cardiac surgery. Both the thymic and the peripheral blood repertoires appeared to show biased V and J gene segment usage. According to the related research, thymic TCR repertoires were highly overlapping among unrelated individuals. The study characterized TCR alpha and beta repertoires from about 8 infant thymus samples and a few related peripheral blood samples. Donor ages ranged from roughly 6 to 250 days, and the cohort comprised over five male and two female infants. After being mechanically released from the tissue, thymocytes were kept at -70 degrees C in pellets of roughly 8.5-34 million cells. A QIAsymphony instrument was used to extract genomic DNA from frozen cell pellets. TCRB and TCRAD loci were amplified from a standardized quantity of quality-controlled genomic DNA using the immunoSEQ multiplex PCR assay. Amplicons spanned the V(D)J region at a length sufficient to cover the CDR3 and identify V and J genes. Amplicon sequencing was performed on an Illumina platform through the commercial immunoSEQ service. Primer bias and sequencing errors were corrected as previously described, and TCRAD and TCRB definitions were based on the IMGT database. immunoSEQ Analyzer 3.0 and VDJTools were used for repertoire analysis, which covered basic statistics, V/J segment usage, diversity estimates, rarefaction and pairwise overlap. Chao1, ChaoE, Efron-Thisted, Shannon and inverse Simpson indices were used to estimate diversity, which was also estimated on datasets down-sampled to the smallest sample. Repertoire overlap was determined by strict matching of CDR3 nucleotide sequence, V gene and J gene, and Jaccard-based multidimensional scaling clustering was applied. On average, approximately 800,000 unique TCRB clonotypes were obtained from thymus samples, compared with 65,000 to 90,000 from blood samples.

The sequence was collected from a boy in the first two years of life with a congenital heart defect. Donor details come from another sample of the same person, matched by shared clones. The chain is encoded by TRBV27 joined to TRBJ1-2; no D segment can be confidently identified. The sequenced sample was thymocytes. The DNA sequence is as follows: TGTGCCAGCAGTTTCACAGAGTTGTCGGGGAGACTCTATGGCTACACCTTC. Its coded protein is CASSFTELSGRLYGYTF.